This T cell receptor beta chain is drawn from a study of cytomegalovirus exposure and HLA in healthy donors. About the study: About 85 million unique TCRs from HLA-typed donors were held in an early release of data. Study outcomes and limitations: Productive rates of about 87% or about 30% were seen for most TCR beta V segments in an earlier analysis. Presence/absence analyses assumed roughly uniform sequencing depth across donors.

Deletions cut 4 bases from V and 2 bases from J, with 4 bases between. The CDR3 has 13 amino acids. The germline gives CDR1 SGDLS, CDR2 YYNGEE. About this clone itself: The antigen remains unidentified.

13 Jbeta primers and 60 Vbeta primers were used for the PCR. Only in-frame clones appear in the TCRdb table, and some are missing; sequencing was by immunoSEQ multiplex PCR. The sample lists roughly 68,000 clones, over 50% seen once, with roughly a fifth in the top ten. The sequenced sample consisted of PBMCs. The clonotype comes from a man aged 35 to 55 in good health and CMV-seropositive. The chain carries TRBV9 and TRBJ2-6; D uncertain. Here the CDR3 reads CASSPPGANVLTF. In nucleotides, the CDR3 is TGTGCCAGCAGCCCTCCTGGGGCCAACGTCCTGACTTTC.